One sample yielded the 13 T cell receptor beta chains listed below, sequenced in a study of blood T cell repertoires in COVID-19. Sequenced by immunoSEQ multiplex PCR; TCRdb stores in-frame clones only, minus some. Of some 300,000 clones detected, more than 85% appear once; the ten largest clones hold 1%. The specimen sequenced was PBMCs or T cells enriched from blood (not recorded which). The receptor set was obtained from a woman aged 25 to 39 who had recovered from COVID-19.

V is TRBV6-5 and J is TRBJ1-2; 8 bases align to TRBD1. CDR1 and CDR2 from the germline V gene are MNHEY and SVGAGI. The CDR3 sequence is 16 residues long. V was clipped by 4 bases and J by 8 bases; unmatched bases: 15. CDR3 residues: CASSSYDPGGAGGYTF. CDR3 DNA sequence: TGTGCCAGCAGTTCCTATGATCCAGGGGGCGCGGGCGGCTACACCTTC.

The V call is TRBV29-1, the J call TRBJ2-1; D remains ambiguous. The germline V gene has CDR1 SQVTM and CDR2 ANQGSEA. Trimming shortened V by 1 base and J by 2 bases, and 12 bases separated the two germline ends. The length of the CDR3 is 15 residues. For the CDR3, the DNA is TGCAGCGTTGAAGTTTTCACATCAACCTACAATGAGCAGTTCTTC. The encoded protein is CSVEVFTSTYNEQFF.

The chain employs TRBV7-9 and TRBJ2-2; 7 bases are shared with TRBD1. V lost 5 bases and J lost 3; bases outside the gene matches: 6. This CDR3 spans 15 amino acids. Germline loops: CDR1 SEHNR, CDR2 FQNEAQ (reference sequence). CDR3 sequence (DNA): TGTGCCAGCAGCCGGGACAGACCCGACACCGGGGAGCTGTTTTTT. The encoded protein is CASSRDRPDTGELFF.

J is TRBJ1-6 and V is TRBV7-2; tentatively, D is TRBD1 (5 bases). Trimming pared 4 bases from V and 7 bases from J, leaving 14 bases between. The germline V gene has CDR1 SGHTA and CDR2 FQGNSA. The CDR3 totals 15 residues. CDR3 bases: TGTGCCAGCAGCTCCCCAGGGATGGCGAATTCACCCCTCCACTTT. Encoded protein: CASSSPGMANSPLHF.

This rearrangement joins TRBV6-1 to TRBJ1-6, with 9 bases identical to TRBD1. V shed 1 base and J 7 bases; nucleotides not matched to a gene: 5. This CDR3 comprises 16 residues. Germline CDR1 reads MNHNS; CDR2 reads SASEGT. The CDR3 nucleotides are TGTGCCAGCAGTGAAGTCCCGGGACAGGGCAATTCACCCCTCCACTTT. Encoded protein: CASSEVPGQGNSPLHF.

The chain combines TRBV27 with TRBJ2-6; D is possibly TRBD2 (6 bases). V lost 4 bases and J lost 2, with 6 bases in between. From germline, CDR1 is MNHEY and CDR2 SMNVEV (reference sequence). This CDR3 region has 14 residues. The CDR3 sequence: CASSWGAGANVLTF. The DNA for the CDR3 is TGTGCCAGCAGTTGGGGGGCTGGGGCCAACGTCCTGACTTTC. Full variable domain (rest looked up from reference TRBV27 and TRBJ2-6): EAQVTQNPRYLITVTGKKLTVTCSQNMNHEYMSWYRQDPGLGLRQIYYSMNVEVTDKGDVPEGYKVSRKEKRNFPLILESPSPNQTSLYFCASSWGAGANVLTFGAGSRLTVL.

This chain links TRBV4-3 with TRBJ1-1, with D hard to call. The CDR3 is 16 amino acids. CDR1 is LGHNA and CDR2 is YSLEER in the germline V gene. The V end was cut by 2 bases, the J end by 0 bases, with 13 bases between. The CDR3 region has the DNA TGCGCCAGCAGCCAACAATGGGGAGGGATGAACACTGAAGCTTTCTTT. Translation gives CASSQQWGGMNTEAFF.

This chain joins TRBV11-2 and TRBJ2-7; D is unresolved. The CDR3 spans 14 residues. Trimming left V 7 bases short and J 5 bases short, with 18 bases between. The germline V gene encodes CDR1 SGHAT and CDR2 FQNNGV. The CDR3 DNA is TGTGCCAGCACCCATAGGCGGCATGACGACGAGCAGTACTTC. It specifies CASTHRRHDDEQYF.

This chain uses TRBV7-9 with TRBJ2-1; a possible D gene is TRBD2 (6 bases). Trimming removed 1 base at V and 5 bases at J, with 12 bases between. This CDR3 contains 15 residues. CDR1 SEHNR and CDR2 FQNEAQ come from the germline V gene (reference sequence). The CDR3 loop is CASSLVPGVHNEQFF. CDR3 coding DNA: TGTGCCAGCAGCTTAGTCCCGGGGGTCCACAATGAGCAGTTCTTC.

The CDR3 region has the DNA TGCGCCAGCAGCCAATCTGGGGGGGGTTGGGAGCAGTACTTC. Amino acid sequence: CASSQSGGGWEQYF. The chain couples TRBV4-1 to TRBJ2-7; 7 positions match TRBD2. The CDR3 spans 14 residues. The V gene end was trimmed by 2 bases and the J gene end by 7 bases; junction bases not matched to a gene: 8. Per germline, CDR1 MGHRA and CDR2 YSYEKL.

This sequence joins TRBV19 and TRBJ2-5, with D possibly being TRBD2 (6 bases). The CDR3 runs 15 residues. Germline V gene data show CDR1 as LNHDA and CDR2 as SQIVND (reference sequence). The V end lost 3 bases, the J end lost 7 bases, and 18 bases lay between the germline ends. In DNA, the CDR3 is TGTGCCAGTAGTATTAACCGGGACGCGGGGCGGACCCAGTACTTC. Protein product: CASSINRDAGRTQYF.

This chain links TRBV12-5 with TRBJ2-5; 8 nucleotides match TRBD2. The CDR3 runs 16 residues. Unmatched junction bases numbered 17, after V lost 7 bases and J lost 7 bases. Germline V CDR1 and CDR2: LGHNT, FRNRAP. The CDR3 nucleotides read TGTGCTAGTGCCGCCAACAGCGGGGGATCCCCGGGGACCCAGTACTTC. Translated: CASAANSGGSPGTQYF. The entire variable domain, with the rest obtained from reference TRBV12-5 and TRBJ2-5, is as follows: DARVTQTPRHKVTEMGQEVTMRCQPILGHNTVFWYRQTMMQGLELLAYFRNRAPLDDSGMPKDRFSAEMPDATLATLKIQPSEPRDSAVYFCASAANSGGSPGTQYFGPGTRLLVL.

A few counts support this clone. This chain joins TRBV30 and TRBJ1-1; no definite D call. Germline V gene sequence: CDR1 GTSNPN, CDR2 SVGIG (reference sequence). V lost 0 bases to trimming and J lost 7 bases, with 6 bases between them. The length of the CDR3 is 11 residues. CDR3 sequence (DNA): TGTGCCTGGAGTGTAGCAGGTGAAGCTTTCTTT. Protein sequence: CAWSVAGEAFF.